The sequence of this TCR beta chain was determined in a study of shared clonotypes between healthy human individuals. Study in general: Those who served as donors were a couple of women and a few men between the ages of 18 and 49.

Method: immunoSEQ multiplex PCR; TCRdb's copy keeps in-frame clones and lacks some. The top ten hold about 25% of the sample, which has under 850,000 clones, roughly 92% seen once. Findings and limits, study-wide: The donor pool, a small one, limited the genetic and exposure-history diversity represented.

This CDR3 comprises 15 residues. Trimming cost V 4 bases and J 2 bases; bases outside gene matches: 6. Germline assignment: CDR1 MNHEY and CDR2 SMNVEV (reference sequence). Naive-designated CD8 cells lacked CD45RO, were positively enriched for CCR7, and omitted terminally differentiated effector memory CD45RA+ cells. About this clone itself: Antigen: not known.

The rearrangement links TRBV27 to TRBJ1-1; 8 nucleotides align to TRBD1. Input material: naive CD8+ T cells sorted from blood. The receptor was derived from a man aged 25 to 40 in good health. The CDR3 DNA is TGTGCCAGCAGTTCCGCCGGGACAGGCAACACTGAAGCTTTCTTT. It yields the protein CASSSAGTGNTEAFF.